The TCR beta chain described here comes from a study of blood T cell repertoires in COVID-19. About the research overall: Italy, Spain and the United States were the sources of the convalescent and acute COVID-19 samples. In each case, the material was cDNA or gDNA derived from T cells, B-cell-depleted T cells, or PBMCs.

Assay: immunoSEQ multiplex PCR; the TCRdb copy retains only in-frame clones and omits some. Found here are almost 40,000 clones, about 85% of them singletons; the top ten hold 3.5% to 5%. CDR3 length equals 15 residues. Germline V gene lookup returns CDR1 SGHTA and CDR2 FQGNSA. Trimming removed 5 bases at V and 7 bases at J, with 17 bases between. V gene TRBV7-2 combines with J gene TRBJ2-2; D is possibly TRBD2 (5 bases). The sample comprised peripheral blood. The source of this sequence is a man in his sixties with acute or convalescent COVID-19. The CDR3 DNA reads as TGTGCCAGCAGCCCCGAAGCCATCCGGGGCGGGGAGCTGTTTTTT. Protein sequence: CASSPEAIRGGELFF.